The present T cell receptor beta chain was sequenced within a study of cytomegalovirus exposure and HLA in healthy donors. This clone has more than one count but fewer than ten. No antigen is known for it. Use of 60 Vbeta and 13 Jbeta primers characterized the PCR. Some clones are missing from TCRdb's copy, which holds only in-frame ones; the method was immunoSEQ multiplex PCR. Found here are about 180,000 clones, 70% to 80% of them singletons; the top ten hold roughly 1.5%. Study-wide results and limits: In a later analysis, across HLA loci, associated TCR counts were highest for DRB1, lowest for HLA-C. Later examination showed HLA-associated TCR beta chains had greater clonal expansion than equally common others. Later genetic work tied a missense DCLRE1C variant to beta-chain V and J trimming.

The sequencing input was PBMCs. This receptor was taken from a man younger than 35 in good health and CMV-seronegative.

This CDR3 is CASSYRGLNQPQHF. CDR3 nucleotide sequence: TGTGCCAGCAGCTACAGGGGCCTCAATCAGCCCCAGCATTTT. The V and J genes are TRBV6-1 and TRBJ1-5; 7 bases are a match to TRBD1. Trimming at V came to 6 bases and at J to 3 bases, leaving 5 bases not matched to a gene. The V gene's germline CDR1 is MNHNS and CDR2 SASEGT. The CDR3 is 14 amino acids.